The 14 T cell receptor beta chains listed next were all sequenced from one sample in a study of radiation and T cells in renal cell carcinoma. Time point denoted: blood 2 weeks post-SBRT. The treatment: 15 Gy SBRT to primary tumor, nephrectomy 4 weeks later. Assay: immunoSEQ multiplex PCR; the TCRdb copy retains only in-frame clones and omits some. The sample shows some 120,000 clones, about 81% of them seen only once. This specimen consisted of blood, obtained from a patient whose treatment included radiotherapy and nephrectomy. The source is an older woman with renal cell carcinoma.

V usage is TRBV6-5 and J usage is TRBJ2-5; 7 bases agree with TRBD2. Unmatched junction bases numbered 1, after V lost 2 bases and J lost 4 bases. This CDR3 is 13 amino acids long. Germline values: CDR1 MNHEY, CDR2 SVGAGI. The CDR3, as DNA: TGTGCCAGCAGTTACGGCGGGAGAGAGACCCAGTACTTC. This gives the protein CASSYGGRETQYF.

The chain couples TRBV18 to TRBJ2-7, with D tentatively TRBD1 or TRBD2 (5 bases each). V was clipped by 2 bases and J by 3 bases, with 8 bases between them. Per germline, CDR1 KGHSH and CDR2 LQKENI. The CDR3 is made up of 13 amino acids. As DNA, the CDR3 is TGTGCCAGCTCACCAGGGGGAAGCTACGAGCAGTACTTC. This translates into CASSPGGSYEQYF.

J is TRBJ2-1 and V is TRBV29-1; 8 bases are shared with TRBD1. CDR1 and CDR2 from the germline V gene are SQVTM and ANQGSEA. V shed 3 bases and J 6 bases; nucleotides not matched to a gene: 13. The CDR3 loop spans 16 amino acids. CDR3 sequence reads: CSVDRGHDYYSNEQFF. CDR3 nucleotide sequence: TGCAGCGTTGACAGGGGGCATGACTACTACTCCAATGAGCAGTTCTTC.

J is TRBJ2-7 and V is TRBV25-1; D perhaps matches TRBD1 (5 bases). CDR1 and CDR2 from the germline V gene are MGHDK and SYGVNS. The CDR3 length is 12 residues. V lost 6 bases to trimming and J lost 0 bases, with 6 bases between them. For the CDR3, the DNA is TGTGCCAGCAGGACAGCCTCCTACGAGCAGTACTTC. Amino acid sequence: CASRTASYEQYF.

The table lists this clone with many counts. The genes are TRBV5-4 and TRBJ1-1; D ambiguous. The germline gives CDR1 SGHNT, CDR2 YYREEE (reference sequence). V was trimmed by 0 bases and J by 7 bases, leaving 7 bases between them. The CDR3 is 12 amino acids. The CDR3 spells CASSLGAREAFF. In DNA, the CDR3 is TGTGCCAGCAGCTTGGGCGCCCGTGAAGCTTTCTTT.

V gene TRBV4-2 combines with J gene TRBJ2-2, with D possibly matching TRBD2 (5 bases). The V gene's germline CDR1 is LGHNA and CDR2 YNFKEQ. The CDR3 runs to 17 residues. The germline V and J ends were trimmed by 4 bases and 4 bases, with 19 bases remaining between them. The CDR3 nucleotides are TGTGCCAGCAGCCCCACTCTGGCAGTCGCGGGCACCGGGGAGCTGTTTTTT. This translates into CASSPTLAVAGTGELFF.

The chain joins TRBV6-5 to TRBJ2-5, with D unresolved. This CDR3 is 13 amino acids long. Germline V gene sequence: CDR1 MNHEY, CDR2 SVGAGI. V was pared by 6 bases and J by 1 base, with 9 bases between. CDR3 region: CASSRGVQETQYF. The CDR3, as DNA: TGTGCCAGCAGCCGAGGAGTCCAAGAGACCCAGTACTTC.

As DNA, the CDR3 is TGTGCTAGTGGATGGGGGACCGACGCCGATGAGCAGTTCTTC. It specifies CASGWGTDADEQFF. This chain uses TRBV12-5 with TRBJ2-1; the D gene could be TRBD1 or TRBD2 (5 bases each). CDR1 and CDR2 (germline): LGHNT, FRNRAP. V lost 6 bases, J lost 8 bases, and 17 bases lay in between. CDR3 size: 14 residues.

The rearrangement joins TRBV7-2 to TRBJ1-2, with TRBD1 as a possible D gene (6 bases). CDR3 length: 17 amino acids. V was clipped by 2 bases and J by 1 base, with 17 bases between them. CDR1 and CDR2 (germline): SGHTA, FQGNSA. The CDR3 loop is CASSLLTDRKLNYGYTF. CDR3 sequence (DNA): TGTGCCAGCAGCTTACTTACGGACAGAAAACTTAACTATGGCTACACCTTC.

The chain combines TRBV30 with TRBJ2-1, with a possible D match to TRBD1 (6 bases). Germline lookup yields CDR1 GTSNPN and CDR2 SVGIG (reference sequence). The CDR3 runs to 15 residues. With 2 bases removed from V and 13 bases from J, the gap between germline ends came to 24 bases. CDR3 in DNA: TGTGCCTGGAGTCTCCCCTCCCAGGGGACCCCCCTCCAGTTCTTC. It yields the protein CAWSLPSQGTPLQFF.

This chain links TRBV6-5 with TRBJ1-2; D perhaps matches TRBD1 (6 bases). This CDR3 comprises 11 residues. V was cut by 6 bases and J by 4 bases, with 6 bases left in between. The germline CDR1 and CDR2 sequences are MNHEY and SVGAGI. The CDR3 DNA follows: TGTGCCAGCAGGGACAGCTATGGCTACACCTTC. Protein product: CASRDSYGYTF.

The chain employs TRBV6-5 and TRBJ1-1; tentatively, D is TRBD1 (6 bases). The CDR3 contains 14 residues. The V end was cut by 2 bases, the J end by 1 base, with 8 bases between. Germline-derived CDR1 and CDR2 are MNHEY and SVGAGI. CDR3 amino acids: CASSYLQGNTEAFF. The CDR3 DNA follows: TGTGCCAGCAGTTACCTACAGGGGAACACTGAAGCTTTCTTT.

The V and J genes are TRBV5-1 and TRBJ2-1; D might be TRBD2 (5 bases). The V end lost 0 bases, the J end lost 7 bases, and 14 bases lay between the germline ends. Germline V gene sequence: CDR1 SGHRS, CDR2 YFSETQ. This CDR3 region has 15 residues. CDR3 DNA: TGCGCCAGCAGCTTGGAGAGGGCGGGCGCGAATGAGCAGTTCTTC. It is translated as CASSLERAGANEQFF.

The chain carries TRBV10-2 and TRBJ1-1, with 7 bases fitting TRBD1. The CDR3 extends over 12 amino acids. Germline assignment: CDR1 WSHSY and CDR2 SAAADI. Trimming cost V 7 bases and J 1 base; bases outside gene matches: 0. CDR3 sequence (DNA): TGCGCCAGCAAGGGGGCGAACACTGAAGCTTTCTTT. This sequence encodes CASKGANTEAFF.